This is a list of T cell receptor beta chains from one sample in a study of blood T cell repertoires in COVID-19. The method was immunoSEQ multiplex PCR; TCRdb's version includes in-frame clones alone and lacks a portion of them. The sample comprises over 300,000 clones, approximately 88% of which are singletons, and around 1.3% rests with the top ten. The sequencing input was peripheral blood. Receptors originate from a man in his forties or fifties with acute or convalescent COVID-19. Both conserved end residues are part of each CDR3. Each record gives: J gene, V gene, D gene, clone size, CDR3 protein, CDR3 DNA. A D gene is named only where the DNA matches it firmly. The listing skips clone size in some rows; elsewhere it reads once, few, many or a size class.

J gene: TRBJ2-1
V gene: TRBV9
D gene: TRBD2
clone size: NA
CDR3 protein: CASSVAVVLAGNEQFF
CDR3 DNA: TGTGCCAGCAGCGTAGCCGTGGTACTAGCGGGCAATGAGCAGTTCTTC

J gene: TRBJ1-2
V gene: TRBV28
D gene: TRBD1
clone size: NA
CDR3 protein: CASRQGTDGNGYTF
CDR3 DNA: TGTGCCAGCCGACAGGGGACGGACGGCAATGGCTACACCTTC

J gene: TRBJ1-6
V gene: TRBV27
D gene: NA
clone size: NA
CDR3 protein: CASSTTGVSGPNSPLHF
CDR3 DNA: TGTGCCAGCAGCACTACGGGTGTGAGCGGTCCTAATTCACCCCTCCACTTT

J gene: TRBJ2-1
V gene: TRBV5-1
D gene: TRBD2
clone size: once
CDR3 protein: CASEKAGGYNEQFF
CDR3 DNA: TGCGCCAGCGAGAAAGCGGGAGGGTACAATGAGCAGTTCTTC

J gene: TRBJ1-1
V gene: TRBV2
D gene: NA
clone size: once
CDR3 protein: CASSSQKNTEAFF
CDR3 DNA: TGTGCCAGCAGTTCACAGAAGAACACTGAAGCTTTCTTT

J gene: TRBJ1-2
V gene: TRBV28
D gene: TRBD1
clone size: NA
CDR3 protein: CATRQGVYGYTF
CDR3 DNA: TGTGCCACCAGACAGGGAGTCTATGGCTACACCTTC

J gene: TRBJ2-2
V gene: TRBV19
D gene: NA
clone size: NA
CDR3 protein: CASSNRDAGELFF
CDR3 DNA: TGTGCCAGTAGTAACAGGGACGCCGGGGAGCTGTTTTTT

J gene: TRBJ1-1
V gene: TRBV5-1
D gene: NA
clone size: NA
CDR3 protein: CASSHGGGGDTEAFF
CDR3 DNA: TGCGCCAGCAGCCACGGCGGGGGAGGGGACACTGAAGCTTTCTTT

J gene: TRBJ1-5
V gene: TRBV3-1/TRBV3-2
D gene: TRBD1
clone size: NA
CDR3 protein: CASSPTGDDQPQHF
CDR3 DNA: TGTGCCAGCAGCCCTACAGGGGATGATCAGCCCCAGCATTTT

J gene: TRBJ2-7
V gene: TRBV3-1/TRBV3-2
D gene: TRBD2
clone size: NA
CDR3 protein: CASSQDRTSAYEQYF
CDR3 DNA: TGTGCCAGCAGCCAAGATCGGACTAGCGCCTACGAGCAGTACTTC

J gene: TRBJ1-2
V gene: TRBV7-8
D gene: NA
clone size: NA
CDR3 protein: CASSSGALDYGYTF
CDR3 DNA: TGTGCCAGCAGCTCAGGGGCTCTGGACTATGGCTACACCTTC

J gene: TRBJ1-1
V gene: TRBV7-6
D gene: TRBD1
clone size: NA
CDR3 protein: CASSLDRVNTEAFF
CDR3 DNA: TGTGCCAGCAGTCTGGACAGGGTGAACACTGAAGCTTTCTTT

J gene: TRBJ1-2
V gene: TRBV9
D gene: NA
clone size: NA
CDR3 protein: CASSVREAAGGYTF
CDR3 DNA: TGTGCCAGCAGCGTAAGGGAGGCCGCGGGGGGCTACACCTTC

J gene: TRBJ2-7
V gene: TRBV24-1
D gene: NA
clone size: once
CDR3 protein: CATGEGPGVDPSEQYF
CDR3 DNA: TGTGCCACCGGTGAAGGCCCAGGGGTAGATCCATCCGAGCAGTACTTC

J gene: TRBJ2-1
V gene: TRBV6-5
D gene: TRBD2
clone size: NA
CDR3 protein: CASRRLAGDNEQFF
CDR3 DNA: TGTGCCAGCAGACGACTAGCGGGAGACAATGAGCAGTTCTTC

J gene: TRBJ2-7
V gene: TRBV6-1
D gene: TRBD2
clone size: NA
CDR3 protein: CASSERLAGAYEQYF
CDR3 DNA: TGTGCCAGCAGTGAACGACTAGCGGGAGCCTACGAGCAGTACTTC